What follows are 10 T cell receptor beta chains derived from one specimen sequenced in a study of blood T cells in healthy people across ages. A second PCR, run for about 7 to 12 cycles, used a sample-barcoded 5' primer plus a J-beta primer mix. MiXCR was run by TCRdb on the 5' RACE reads, yielding one entry per CDR3 protein. The sample gives 780,000 or so distinct CDR3 sequences, roughly 53% of which show up once; 40% to 50% is in the top ten. What was sequenced was blood. All receptors derive from an older man in good health.

The J gene is TRBJ2-4, the V gene TRBV27; TRBD1 matches 11 bases. The end of the DNA fits TRBJ2-7 better, so the J call may be wrong. Germline CDR1 and CDR2: MNHEY and SMNVEV (reference sequence). The CDR3 consists of 16 residues. The CDR3 protein is CASSLEGTGGRYEQYF. Here the CDR3 DNA reads TGTGCCAGCAGTTTAGAGGGGACAGGGGGGCGATACGAGCAGTACTTC.

CDR3 nucleotide sequence: TGTGCCAGCTCACTACTACTAGCGGGAGAAGGAGAGACCCAGTACTTC. Its protein product is CASSLLLAGEGETQYF. The chain uses TRBV18 and TRBJ2-5, with 11 bases identical to TRBD2. The CDR3 spans 16 residues. Per the germline V gene, CDR1 is KGHSH and CDR2 is LQKENI. V was clipped by 4 bases and J by 4 bases; unmatched bases: 8.

This chain connects TRBV5-4 to TRBJ2-4; 7 bases map to TRBD1. The end of the DNA aligns better with TRBJ2-7, so the J call may be wrong. The CDR3 runs to 16 residues. Germline-derived CDR1 and CDR2 are SGHNT and YYREEE (reference sequence). The CDR3 region has the DNA TGTGCCAGCAGCGACCGGGACAGACACTTAGGCTACGAGCAGTACTTC. Residues: CASSDRDRHLGYEQYF.

The chain joins TRBV29-1 to TRBJ2-5; TRBD1 might be the D (6 bases). The V gene lost 8 bases and the J gene lost 5 bases, with 18 bases spanning the gap. The CDR3 covers 13 residues. CDR1 is SQVTM, CDR2 ANQGSEA, per germline. CDR3 bases: TGCAGCTTCCGGTGGGCAGGGGCGGAGACCCAGTACTTC. Encoded protein: CSFRWAGAETQYF.

The chain has TRBV7-8 and TRBJ2-4, with 11 bases fitting TRBD1. The DNA end is more similar to TRBJ2-7, so the J call may be wrong. CDR3 length: 16 amino acids. CDR1 and CDR2 from the germline V gene are SGHVS and FQNEAQ. The CDR3 region has the DNA TGTGCCAGCAGCAAATCCCCGGGACAGGGGGCCTACGAGCAGTACTTC. This sequence encodes CASSKSPGQGAYEQYF.

This sequence joins TRBV10-3 and TRBJ2-4, with 13 positions matching TRBD2. TRBJ2-7 explains the end of the DNA better; the J call may be wrong. The length of the CDR3 is 14 residues. The germline V gene encodes CDR1 ENHRY and CDR2 SYGVKD. CDR3 bases: TGTGCCATCAGGGAGGGACTAGCGGGGTCCGAGCAGTACTTC. Translation gives CAIREGLAGSEQYF.

The gene calls are TRBV29-1 and TRBJ2-3; 7 bases agree with TRBD1. Germline assignment: CDR1 SQVTM and CDR2 ANQGSEA. The CDR3 covers 14 residues. Trimming took 5 bases from V and 0 from J; bases not matched to a gene: 5. The chain's CDR3 is CSVPTGLSTDTQYF. In nucleotides, the CDR3 is TGCAGCGTTCCGACAGGGCTCAGCACAGATACGCAGTATTTT.

The rearrangement links TRBV5-6 to TRBJ2-3, with D maybe TRBD2 (5 bases). V shed 3 bases and J shed 14 bases, with 22 bases lying between them. Looked up from germline, CDR1 is SGHDT and CDR2 is YYEEEE. The CDR3 has 14 amino acids. The CDR3 region is CASSSSERVGYAYF. The DNA of the CDR3 is TGTGCCAGCAGCTCTTCGGAGAGGGTTGGATACGCGTATTTT.

This clonotype was seen only once. The chain links TRBV6-6 to TRBJ2-5; a possible D gene is TRBD2 (6 bases). This CDR3 is 14 amino acids long. Germline-derived CDR1 and CDR2 are MNHNY and SVGAGI (reference sequence). V was pared by 2 bases and J by 11 bases, with 18 bases between. CDR3 nucleotides: TGTGCCAGCAGTTACGTGGTGGGTCCGGGAGAGCAGTACTTC. Translation gives CASSYVVGPGEQYF.

The chain uses TRBV7-9 and TRBJ2-5; D gene unclear. V was shortened by 2 bases and J by 5 bases, with 15 bases between the two germline ends. The CDR3 contains 15 residues. CDR1 and CDR2 from the germline V gene are SEHNR and FQNEAQ (reference sequence). The CDR3 is CASSLMAVVRETQYF. The CDR3 DNA sequence: TGTGCCAGCAGCTTAATGGCGGTAGTTAGGGAGACCCAGTACTTC.